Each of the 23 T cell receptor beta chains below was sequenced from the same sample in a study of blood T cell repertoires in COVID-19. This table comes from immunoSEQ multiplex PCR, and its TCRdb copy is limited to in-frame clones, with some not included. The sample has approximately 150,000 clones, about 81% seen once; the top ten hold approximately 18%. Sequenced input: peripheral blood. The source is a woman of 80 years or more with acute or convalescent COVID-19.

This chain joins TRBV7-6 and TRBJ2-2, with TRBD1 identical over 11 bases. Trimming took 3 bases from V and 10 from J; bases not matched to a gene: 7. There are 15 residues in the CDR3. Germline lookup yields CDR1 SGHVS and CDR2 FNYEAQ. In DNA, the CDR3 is TGTGCCAGCAGCTTCGGGACAGGGGGTTTTTCGGAGCTGTTTTTT. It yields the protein CASSFGTGGFSELFF.

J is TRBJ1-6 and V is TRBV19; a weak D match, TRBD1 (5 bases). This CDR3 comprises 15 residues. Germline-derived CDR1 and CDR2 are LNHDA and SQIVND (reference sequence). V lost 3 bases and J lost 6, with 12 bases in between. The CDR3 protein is CASSIQGGINSPLHF. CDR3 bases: TGTGCCAGTAGTATCCAGGGAGGAATTAATTCACCCCTCCACTTT.

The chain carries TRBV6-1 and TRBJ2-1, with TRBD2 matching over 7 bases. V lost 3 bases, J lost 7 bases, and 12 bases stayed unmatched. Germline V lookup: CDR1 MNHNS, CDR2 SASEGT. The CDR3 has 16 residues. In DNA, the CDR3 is TGTGCCAGCAGTGAGCCTCAGCGGGACCCCCTTAATGAGCAGTTCTTC. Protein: CASSEPQRDPLNEQFF.

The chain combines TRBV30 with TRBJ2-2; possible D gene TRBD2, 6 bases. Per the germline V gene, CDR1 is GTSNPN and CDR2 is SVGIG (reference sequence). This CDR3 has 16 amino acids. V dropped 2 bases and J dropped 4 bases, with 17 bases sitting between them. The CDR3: CAWSLTRRALTGELFF. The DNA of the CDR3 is TGTGCCTGGAGTCTCACGAGGAGGGCCCTCACCGGGGAGCTGTTTTTT. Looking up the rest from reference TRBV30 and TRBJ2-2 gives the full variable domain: SQTIHQWPATLVQPVGSPLSLECTVEGTSNPNLYWYRQAAGRGLQLLFYSVGIGQISSEVPQNLSASRPQDRQFILSSKKLLLSDSGFYLCAWSLTRRALTGELFFGEGSRLTVL.

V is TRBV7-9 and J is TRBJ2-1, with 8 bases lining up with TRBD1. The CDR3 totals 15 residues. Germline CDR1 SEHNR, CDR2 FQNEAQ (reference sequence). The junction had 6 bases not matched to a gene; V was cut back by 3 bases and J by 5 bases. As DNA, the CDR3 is TGTGCCAGCAGCTTTTCGGACAGGGTCAACAATGAGCAGTTCTTC. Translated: CASSFSDRVNNEQFF.

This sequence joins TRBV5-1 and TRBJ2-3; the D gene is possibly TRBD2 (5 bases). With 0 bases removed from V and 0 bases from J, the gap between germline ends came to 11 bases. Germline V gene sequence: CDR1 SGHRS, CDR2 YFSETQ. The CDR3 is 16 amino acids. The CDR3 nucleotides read TGCGCCAGCAGCTTGGGAGGACTCTCCAGCACAGATACGCAGTATTTT. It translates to CASSLGGLSSTDTQYF. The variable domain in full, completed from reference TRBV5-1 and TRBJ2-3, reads KAGVTQTPRYLIKTRGQQVTLSCSPISGHRSVSWYQQTPGQGLQFLFEYFSETQRNKGNFPGRFSGRQFSNSRSEMNVSTLELGDSALYLCASSLGGLSSTDTQYFGPGTRLTVL.

The CDR3 loop is CASSTGQGRISPLHF. The CDR3 DNA sequence: TGTGCCAGTAGTACGGGACAGGGGAGAATTTCACCCCTCCACTTT. The chain links TRBV19 to TRBJ1-6; 10 bases agree with TRBD1. CDR3 length equals 15 residues. The V gene end was trimmed by 4 bases and the J gene end by 9 bases; junction bases not matched to a gene: 6. Looked up from germline, CDR1 is LNHDA and CDR2 is SQIVND (reference sequence).

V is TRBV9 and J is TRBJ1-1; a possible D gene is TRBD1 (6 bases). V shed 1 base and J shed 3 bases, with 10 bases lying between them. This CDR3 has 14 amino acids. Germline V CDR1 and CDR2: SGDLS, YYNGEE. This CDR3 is CASSVQAGDTEAFF. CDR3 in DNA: TGTGCCAGCAGCGTACAAGCAGGGGACACTGAAGCTTTCTTT.

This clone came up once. CDR3 in DNA: TGCGCCAGCAGCCACCCGGACAGGAACACTGAAGCTTTCTTT. Its translation: CASSHPDRNTEAFF. The V call is TRBV5-1, the J call TRBJ1-1; D is perhaps TRBD1 (6 bases). V gave up 4 bases and J gave up 1 base, with 11 bases separating them. Looked up from germline, CDR1 is SGHRS and CDR2 is YFSETQ. The CDR3 length is 14 residues.

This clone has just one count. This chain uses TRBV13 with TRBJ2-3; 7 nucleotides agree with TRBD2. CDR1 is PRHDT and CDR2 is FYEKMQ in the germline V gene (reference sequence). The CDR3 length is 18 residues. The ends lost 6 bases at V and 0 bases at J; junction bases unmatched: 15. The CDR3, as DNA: TGTGCCAGCAGACCAATGAGGGCGGGGGAAATTAGCACAGATACGCAGTATTTT. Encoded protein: CASRPMRAGEISTDTQYF.

Written as DNA, the CDR3 is TGCGCCAGCAGCCAAGATGAGGGGGCGACACAAGAGACCCAGTACTTC. It specifies CASSQDEGATQETQYF. The rearrangement links TRBV4-3 to TRBJ2-5; 7 positions match TRBD1. Germline V gives CDR1 LGHNA, CDR2 YSLEER. CDR3 size: 16 residues. Losses at the gene ends were 0 bases for V and 2 bases for J; bases not matched to a gene: 6.

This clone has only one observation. CDR3 DNA sequence: TGTGCCACCAGCAGGGGCGGGGGCGTCTACAATGAGCAGTTCTTC. Amino acids: CATSRGGGVYNEQFF. The J gene is TRBJ2-1, the V gene TRBV15, with D possibly matching TRBD2 (7 bases). Germline CDR1 is LNHNV and CDR2 is YYDKDF (reference sequence). The V gene lost 3 bases and the J gene lost 3 bases, with 12 bases spanning the gap. The CDR3 loop spans 15 amino acids. The full variable domain, completed using reference TRBV15 and TRBJ2-1, is DAMVIQNPRYQVTQFGKPVTLSCSQTLNHNVMYWYQQKSSQAPKLLFHYYDKDFNNEADTPDNFQSRRPNTSFCFLDIRSPGLGDTAMYLCATSRGGGVYNEQFFGPGTRLTVL.

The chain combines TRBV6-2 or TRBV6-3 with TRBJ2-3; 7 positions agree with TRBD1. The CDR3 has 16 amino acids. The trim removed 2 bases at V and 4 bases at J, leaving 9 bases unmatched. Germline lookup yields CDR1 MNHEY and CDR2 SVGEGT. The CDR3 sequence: CASSYSQTGSADTQYF. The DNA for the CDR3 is TGTGCCAGCAGTTACAGCCAGACAGGGTCGGCAGATACGCAGTATTTT.

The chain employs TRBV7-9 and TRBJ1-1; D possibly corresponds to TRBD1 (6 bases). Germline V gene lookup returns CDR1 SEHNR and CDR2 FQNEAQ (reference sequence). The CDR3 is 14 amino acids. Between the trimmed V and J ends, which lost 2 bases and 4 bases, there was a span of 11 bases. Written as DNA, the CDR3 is TGTGCCAGCAGCTTAATGGCCAGGGGCACTGAAGCTTTCTTT. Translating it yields CASSLMARGTEAFF.

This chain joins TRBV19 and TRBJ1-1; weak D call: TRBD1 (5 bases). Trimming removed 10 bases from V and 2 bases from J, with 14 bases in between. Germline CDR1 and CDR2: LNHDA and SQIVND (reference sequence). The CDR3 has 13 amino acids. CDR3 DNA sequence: TGTGCCACCGGCAGAGACAGAAACACTGAAGCTTTCTTT. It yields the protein CATGRDRNTEAFF.

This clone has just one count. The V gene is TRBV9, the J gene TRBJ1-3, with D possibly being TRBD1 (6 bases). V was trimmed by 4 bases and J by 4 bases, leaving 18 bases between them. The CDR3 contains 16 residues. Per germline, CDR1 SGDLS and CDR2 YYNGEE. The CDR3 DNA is TGTGCCAGCAGCCAGAGTATCTGGGGGCGAGGAAACACCATATATTTT. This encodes CASSQSIWGRGNTIYF. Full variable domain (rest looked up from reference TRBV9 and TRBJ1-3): DSGVTQTPKHLITATGQRVTLRCSPRSGDLSVYWYQQSLDQGLQFLIQYYNGEERAKGNILERFSAQQFPDLHSELNLSSLELGDSALYFCASSQSIWGRGNTIYFGEGSWLTVV.

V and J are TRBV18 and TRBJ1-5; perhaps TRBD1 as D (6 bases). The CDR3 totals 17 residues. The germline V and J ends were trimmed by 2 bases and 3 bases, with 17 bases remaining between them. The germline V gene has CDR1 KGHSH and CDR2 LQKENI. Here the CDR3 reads CASSPEEGRGVNQPQHF. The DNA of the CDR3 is TGTGCCAGCTCACCAGAAGAGGGGAGGGGGGTCAATCAGCCCCAGCATTTT.

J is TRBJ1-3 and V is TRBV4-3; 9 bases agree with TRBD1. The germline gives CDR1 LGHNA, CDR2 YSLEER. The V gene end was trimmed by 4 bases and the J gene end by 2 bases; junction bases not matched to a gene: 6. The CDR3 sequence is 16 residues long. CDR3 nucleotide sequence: TGCGCCAGCAGCCCCACAGGGGGCTCAGCTGGAAACACCATATATTTT. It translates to CASSPTGGSAGNTIYF.

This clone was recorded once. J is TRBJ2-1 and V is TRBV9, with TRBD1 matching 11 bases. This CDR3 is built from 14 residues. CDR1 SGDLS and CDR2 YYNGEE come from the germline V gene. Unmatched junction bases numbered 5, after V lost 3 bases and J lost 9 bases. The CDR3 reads CASSARDRGTEQFF. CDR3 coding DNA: TGTGCCAGCAGCGCCCGGGACAGGGGGACTGAGCAGTTCTTC.

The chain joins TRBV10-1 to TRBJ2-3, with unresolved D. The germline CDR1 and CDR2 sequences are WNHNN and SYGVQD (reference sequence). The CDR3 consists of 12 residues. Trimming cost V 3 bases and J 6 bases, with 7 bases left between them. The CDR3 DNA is TGCGCCAGCAGTGATACTTTTGATACGCAGTATTTT. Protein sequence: CASSDTFDTQYF.

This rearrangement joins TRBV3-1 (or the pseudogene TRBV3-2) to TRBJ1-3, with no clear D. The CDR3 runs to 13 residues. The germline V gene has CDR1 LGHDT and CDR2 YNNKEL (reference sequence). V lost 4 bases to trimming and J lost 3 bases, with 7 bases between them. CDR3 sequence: CASSLRSGNTIYF. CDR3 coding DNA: TGTGCCAGCAGCCTGAGGAGTGGAAACACCATATATTTT.

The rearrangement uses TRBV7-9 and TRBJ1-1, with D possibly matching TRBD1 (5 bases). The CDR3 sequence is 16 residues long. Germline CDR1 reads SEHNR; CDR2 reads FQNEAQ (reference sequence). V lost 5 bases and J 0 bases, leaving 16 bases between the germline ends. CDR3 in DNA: TGTGCCAGCAGCGATAACGGGCGGGGACTGAACACTGAAGCTTTCTTT. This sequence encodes CASSDNGRGLNTEAFF.

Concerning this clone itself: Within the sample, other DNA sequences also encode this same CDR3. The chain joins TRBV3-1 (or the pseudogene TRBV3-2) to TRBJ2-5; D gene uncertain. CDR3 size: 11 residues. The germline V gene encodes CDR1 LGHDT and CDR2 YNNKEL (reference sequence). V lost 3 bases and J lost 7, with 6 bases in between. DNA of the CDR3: TGTGCCAGCAGCCAGGCTGGGACCCAGTACTTC. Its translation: CASSQAGTQYF.